This T cell receptor (beta chain) was retrieved from a study of blood T cell repertoires in COVID-19. Study details: The United States, Italy and Spain provided the acute and convalescent COVID-19 samples.

The CDR3 contains 16 residues. Germline V CDR1 and CDR2: SGHTA, FQGTGA. The V end was cut by 0 bases, the J end by 2 bases, with 13 bases between. Authors' processing steps: The authors estimated nucleated cell counts from reference gene primer amplification. The protocol was immunoSEQ multiplex PCR, while the TCRdb copy is restricted to in-frame clones and leaves out a portion. V and J calls and clone size follow that table, whereas D and trimming were derived from the DNA. In the table there are around 87,000 clones, 90% of which are singletons. This sequence was found in a human donor with active COVID-19. The donor label of this sample is uncertain. The J gene is TRBJ1-1, the V gene TRBV7-3; D is perhaps TRBD1 (5 bases). Sequencing was done on a sample of peripheral blood. The CDR3 spells CASSLTAGTFNTEAFF. CDR3 DNA: TGTGCCAGCAGCTTAACAGCAGGGACTTTCAACACTGAAGCTTTCTTT.